This is a list of T cell receptor beta chains from one sample in a study of T cell responses to AZD1222 COVID-19 vaccine. Produced via immunoSEQ multiplex PCR; TCRdb's table is partial and in-frame only. Of 75,000 to 100,000 clones in the sample, 89% were seen once. The material sequenced was peripheral blood, taken on day 0 of AZD1222 vaccination. The source of these receptors is an adult in good health. Each CDR3 is given with its conserved first and last residue. A D gene is named only where the DNA matches it firmly. The size field is filled for only some rows; it gives once, few, many or a size class.

J | V | D | size | DNA | CDR3
TRBJ1-1 | TRBV4-3 | . | . | TGCGCCAGCAGCCAAGACGTATCGGGGAACACTGAAGCTTTCTTT | CASSQDVSGNTEAFF
TRBJ1-4 | TRBV5-1 | . | . | TGCGCCAGCAGCCCCTGGGGGGAAAAACTGTTTTTT | CASSPWGEKLFF
TRBJ1-1 | TRBV6-5 | . | . | TGTGCCAGCAGCTTCCTGGACAGCGTCGGCACTGAAGCTTTCTTT | CASSFLDSVGTEAFF
TRBJ1-2 | TRBV2 | TRBD1 | . | TGTGCCAGCCAACAGGGGGCTAGCAACTATGGCTACACCTTC | CASQQGASNYGYTF
TRBJ2-2 | TRBV5-1 | . | . | TGCGCCAGCAGCTTGTCGGCCGGGGAGCTGTTTTTT | CASSLSAGELFF
TRBJ1-5 | TRBV27 | . | . | TGTGCCAGCAGCCCAAACGGGGGTAGCAATCAGCCCCAGCATTTT | CASSPNGGSNQPQHF
TRBJ1-2 | TRBV29-1 | TRBD1 | once | TGCAGCGGCCTAGTTTTGGGACAGGGGGCGGGCTACACCTTC | CSGLVLGQGAGYTF
TRBJ1-4 | TRBV7-9 | . | . | TGTGCCAGCAGCTTTCACAGTAATGAAAAACTGTTTTTT | CASSFHSNEKLFF
TRBJ1-4 | TRBV3-1/TRBV3-2 | . | . | TGTGCCAGCAGCCAAGAGGGCCCAGCCACTAATGAAAAACTGTTTTTT | CASSQEGPATNEKLFF
TRBJ1-1 | TRBV6-1 | TRBD1 | . | TGTGCCAGCAGTGAATTAGACAGGGTTTTCGCTGAAGCTTTCTTT | CASSELDRVFAEAFF
TRBJ1-2 | TRBV4-3 | . | once | TGCGCCAGCAGCCAAGATTCAGGAGGGCACGGCTACACCTTC | CASSQDSGGHGYTF
TRBJ1-5 | TRBV7-2 | . | . | TGTGCCAGCAGCTTATATGTAAACCAGCCCCAGCATTTT | CASSLYVNQPQHF
TRBJ1-1 | TRBV19 | TRBD1 | . | TGTGCCAGTTCAGACAGGGGGCTGATTGGTGAAGCTTTCTTT | CASSDRGLIGEAFF
TRBJ1-3 | TRBV6-5 | . | . | TGTGCCAGCAGCCTCGACAGTGGAAACACCATATATTTT | CASSLDSGNTIYF
TRBJ1-2 | TRBV20-1 | . | . | TGCAGTGCTAGAGTTAACTATGGCTACACCTTC | CSARVNYGYTF
TRBJ2-6 | TRBV4-3 | . | . | TGCGCCAGCAGCCAAGACCGCCAAACAGGGACTGGGGCCAACGTCCTGACTTTC | CASSQDRQTGTGANVLTF
TRBJ2-2 | TRBV2 | . | . | TGTGCCAGCAATACTCAGGGGAACACCGGGGAGCTGTTTTTT | CASNTQGNTGELFF
TRBJ2-3 | TRBV3-1/TRBV3-2 | . | . | TGTGCCAGCAGCCAAGGGGGATATTACACAGATACGCAGTATTTT | CASSQGGYYTDTQYF
TRBJ2-2 | TRBV10-3 | TRBD1 | . | TGTGCCTCCCTCCCGGGACAGGGGGCGAACACCGGGGAGCTGTTTTTT | CASLPGQGANTGELFF
TRBJ2-5 | TRBV5-1 | . | . | TGCGCCAGCAGCCCTGGGGGGGCGGAAGAGACCCAGTACTTC | CASSPGGAEETQYF
TRBJ1-1 | TRBV11-1 | . | . | TGTGCCAGCAGCCTTCAGGAGGATCACACTGAAGCTTTCTTT | CASSLQEDHTEAFF
TRBJ1-4 | TRBV9 | . | . | TGTGCCAGCAGCGCCCAGGGTTTCGGCGAAAAACTGTTTTTT | CASSAQGFGEKLFF
TRBJ2-1 | TRBV2 | TRBD2 | . | TGTGCAGGGGGACTAGCGGGCGCCTACAATGAGCAGTTCTTC | CAGGLAGAYNEQFF
TRBJ1-2 | TRBV2 | . | once | TGTGCCAGCAGGGCTAGCTATGGCTACACCTTC | CASRASYGYTF
TRBJ1-2 | TRBV6-5 | TRBD1 | . | TGTGCCAGCAGTACCCGGGACAGTGAAGGCTACACCTTC | CASSTRDSEGYTF
TRBJ1-3 | TRBV5-1 | . | . | TGCGCCAGCAGCTTGGGTATCCCCTCTGGAAACACCATATATTTT | CASSLGIPSGNTIYF
TRBJ2-2 | TRBV4-2 | . | . | TGTGCCAGCAGCCCCCTTTCCGGCAGAAACACCGGGGAGCTGTTTTTT | CASSPLSGRNTGELFF
TRBJ2-3 | TRBV25-1 | TRBD2 | . | TGTGCCAGCAGTCTAGCGGGGGTCACAGATACGCAGTATTTT | CASSLAGVTDTQYF
TRBJ1-5 | TRBV28 | . | once | TGTGCCAGCAGCCAAGGTCGGGATCAGCCCCAGCATTTT | CASSQGRDQPQHF
TRBJ2-7 | TRBV2 | TRBD1 | . | TGTGCCAGCAGTGCCGGGACAGGGGGGGTCGAGCAGTACTTC | CASSAGTGGVEQYF